The next 19 T cell receptor beta chains were all read from a single sample in a study of blood T cell repertoires in COVID-19. Method: immunoSEQ multiplex PCR; TCRdb's copy keeps in-frame clones and lacks some. The sample includes over 250,000 clones, around 91% of them seen just once. Sequences were obtained from PBMCs or T cells enriched from blood (not recorded which). The receptors were sampled from a woman aged 18-35 years who had recovered from COVID-19.

This chain uses TRBV7-3 with TRBJ1-1; the match to TRBD1 covers 7 bases. The ends lost 2 bases at V and 3 bases at J; junction bases unmatched: 3. The CDR3 length is 14 residues. Germline V gives CDR1 SGHTA, CDR2 FQGTGA. The CDR3 region is CASSLGTADTEAFF. CDR3 DNA sequence: TGTGCCAGCAGCTTAGGGACAGCCGACACTGAAGCTTTCTTT.

The chain links TRBV12-5 to TRBJ1-1, with D tentatively TRBD1 (5 bases). V lost 1 base and J 11 bases, leaving 14 bases between the germline ends. Germline V lookup: CDR1 LGHNT, CDR2 FRNRAP. The CDR3 covers 13 residues. CDR3 sequence reads: CASGLGERGRAFF. The CDR3 bases are TGTGCTAGTGGTTTGGGGGAAAGGGGCAGGGCTTTCTTT.

This clone was seen only once. This chain connects TRBV20-1 to TRBJ2-5; 7 bases are shared with TRBD2. The J segment lost 0 bases and the V segment lost 3 bases, leaving 13 bases of the junction unmatched. Germline CDR1 and CDR2: DFQATT and SNEGSKA (reference sequence). The CDR3 runs to 17 residues. This chain's CDR3 is CSASPRQEAGDQETQYF. The CDR3 bases are TGCAGTGCTAGTCCCCGCCAGGAGGCGGGGGACCAAGAGACCCAGTACTTC.

The rearrangement joins TRBV10-2 to TRBJ1-1, with unresolved D. The CDR3 runs to 13 residues. Looked up from germline, CDR1 is WSHSY and CDR2 is SAAADI. V shed 7 bases and J shed 7 bases, with 16 bases lying between them. The CDR3 here is CASTVTASGEAFF. CDR3 DNA sequence: TGCGCCAGCACCGTAACAGCTTCTGGTGAAGCTTTCTTT.

This chain connects TRBV6-5 to TRBJ2-7; 7 nucleotides line up with TRBD2. Looked up from germline, CDR1 is MNHEY and CDR2 is SVGAGI. V shed 2 bases, J shed 6 bases, and the junction held 7 bases outside the gene matches. The CDR3 loop spans 14 amino acids. The CDR3 region is CASSYHSGGVEQYF. Written as DNA, the CDR3 is TGTGCCAGCAGTTACCACTCTGGGGGGGTCGAGCAGTACTTC.

CDR3 in amino acids: CASSLGSAGGRQETQYF. The CDR3 nucleotides are TGTGCCAGCAGCCTAGGATCGGCGGGGGGGCGCCAAGAGACCCAGTACTTC. This rearrangement joins TRBV11-2 to TRBJ2-5; 9 bases agree with TRBD2. Per germline, CDR1 SGHAT and CDR2 FQNNGV. V lost 5 bases and J lost 1; bases outside the gene matches: 11. The CDR3 covers 17 residues.

The chain couples TRBV6-6 to TRBJ1-2; 8 positions agree with TRBD1. Germline V lookup: CDR1 MNHNY, CDR2 SVGAGI (reference sequence). The CDR3 consists of 16 residues. With 6 bases clipped from V and 0 bases from J, the junction kept 9 bases outside the gene matches. CDR3 protein: CASSPQRTGPNYGYTF. The CDR3 DNA reads TGTGCCAGCAGCCCCCAAAGGACAGGGCCTAACTATGGCTACACCTTC.

The V and J genes are TRBV27 and TRBJ2-5; a possible D gene is TRBD2 (7 bases). V dropped 5 bases and J dropped 1 base, with 17 bases sitting between them. Germline V gene lookup returns CDR1 MNHEY and CDR2 SMNVEV (reference sequence). The CDR3 runs to 16 residues. This CDR3 is CASSHRGGGLQETQYF. The CDR3 region has the DNA TGTGCCAGCAGTCATCGGGGCGGGGGCCTCCAAGAGACCCAGTACTTC.

The chain combines TRBV6-5 with TRBJ1-1, with D unclear. The CDR3 is made up of 14 amino acids. The V gene lost 2 bases and the J gene lost 5 bases, with 12 bases spanning the gap. Germline lookup yields CDR1 MNHEY and CDR2 SVGAGI. CDR3 region: CASSYREMWTEAFF. CDR3 sequence (DNA): TGTGCCAGCAGTTACAGGGAGATGTGGACTGAAGCTTTCTTT.

The chain couples TRBV2 to TRBJ1-2, with TRBD1 matching 7 bases. Germline V gene sequence: CDR1 SNHLY, CDR2 FYNNEI. V lost 2 bases, J lost 7 bases, and 1 base stayed unmatched. The CDR3 loop spans 12 amino acids. CDR3 region: CASSENRGGYTF. The CDR3, as DNA: TGTGCCAGCAGTGAAAACAGGGGTGGCTACACCTTC.

The chain recombines TRBV2 with TRBJ2-3; no definite D call. Between the trimmed V and J ends, which lost 7 bases and 2 bases, there was a span of 10 bases. Germline V gene lookup returns CDR1 SNHLY and CDR2 FYNNEI. The CDR3 totals 13 residues. In DNA, the CDR3 is TGTGCCAGCATGGGCTATTCCACAGATACGCAGTATTTT. Protein: CASMGYSTDTQYF.

The chain is built from TRBV21-1 and TRBJ1-1. TRBV21-1 is annotated as a pseudogene. The CDR3 covers 17 residues. CDR3 amino acids: CASSKEAKLIFNTEAFF. CDR3 nucleotide sequence: TGTGCCAGCAGCAAAGAAGCGAAGTTGATTTTCAACACTGAAGCTTTCTTT.

Note on this clone: Within the sample, other DNA sequences also encode this same CDR3. The chain employs TRBV6-5 and TRBJ1-2; D may be TRBD1 (6 bases). The CDR3 length is 14 residues. Germline V gives CDR1 MNHEY, CDR2 SVGAGI. Trimming took off 0 bases at V and 4 bases at J, with 9 bases between the two ends. The CDR3 here is CASSYSGRGYGYTF. The CDR3 coding sequence is TGTGCCAGCAGTTACTCCGGCAGGGGCTATGGCTACACCTTC.

This sequence joins TRBV6-5 and TRBJ1-4; TRBD1 aligns across 7 bases. The germline V gene encodes CDR1 MNHEY and CDR2 SVGAGI. There are 15 residues in the CDR3. V lost 7 bases and J lost 6; bases outside the gene matches: 11. This chain's CDR3 is CASNPRRGEDEKLFF. The CDR3, as DNA: TGTGCCAGCAACCCCCGCAGGGGGGAGGATGAAAAACTGTTTTTT.

This sequence joins TRBV2 and TRBJ2-3; D may be TRBD2 (6 bases). The CDR3 has 13 amino acids. Germline values: CDR1 SNHLY, CDR2 FYNNEI. CDR3: CAIVGGGADTQYF. CDR3 nucleotide sequence: TGTGCGATTGTGGGGGGAGGAGCAGATACGCAGTATTTT.

This chain uses TRBV4-1 with TRBJ1-1; no reliable D call. CDR1 is MGHRA and CDR2 is YSYEKL in the germline V gene. Trimming took 2 bases from V and 0 from J, leaving 10 bases between them. This CDR3 has 15 amino acids. CDR3 coding DNA: TGCGCCAGCAGCCAACGTCGAGATATGAACACTGAAGCTTTCTTT. Amino acid sequence: CASSQRRDMNTEAFF.

V and J are TRBV18 and TRBJ1-2; the match to TRBD1 covers 8 bases. Germline CDR1 is KGHSH and CDR2 is LQKENI. V trimming: 2 bases; J trimming: 8 bases; junction bases outside the gene matches: 4. There are 13 residues in the CDR3. The CDR3 here is CASSPDQGAGYTF. The CDR3 DNA reads as TGTGCCAGCTCACCAGACCAGGGGGCGGGCTACACCTTC.

V is TRBV19 and J is TRBJ1-5; D possibly corresponds to TRBD1 (6 bases). V lost 4 bases and J 6 bases, leaving 19 bases between the germline ends. The CDR3 consists of 16 residues. Germline V CDR1 and CDR2: LNHDA, SQIVND (reference sequence). The CDR3 protein is CASSNRQGLGSQPQHF. CDR3 nucleotides: TGTGCCAGTAGTAACCGGCAGGGGTTGGGCAGTCAGCCCCAGCATTTT.

This clone was seen only once. The same CDR3 also results from other DNA sequences found in this sample. The rearrangement links TRBV9 to TRBJ2-1, with 8 positions matching TRBD2. CDR1 is SGDLS and CDR2 is YYNGEE in the germline V gene. CDR3 length: 15 residues. V gave up 2 bases and J gave up 2 bases; unmatched junction bases: 3. Here the CDR3 reads CASSVSGGPYNEQFF. The CDR3 nucleotides are TGTGCCAGCAGCGTCAGCGGGGGACCCTACAATGAGCAGTTCTTC.